This TCR beta chain emerged from a study of blood T cell repertoires in COVID-19. Overall study: PBMCs, B-cell-depleted T cells, or T cells were the source of the cDNA or gDNA that made up the material.

The CDR3 totals 17 residues. The V gene's germline CDR1 is MNHEY and CDR2 SMNVEV (reference sequence). V trimming: 1 base; J trimming: 5 bases; junction bases outside the gene matches: 8. Profiling relied on immunoSEQ multiplex PCR, and the TCRdb table lists in-frame clones only, not all of them. The data contain 120,000 to 150,000 clones, under 85% of them singletons. The receptor's source is a woman older than 75 in a cohort sampled during active or convalescent COVID-19. V usage is TRBV27 and J usage is TRBJ2-2; 9 bases fit TRBD1. The specimen was peripheral blood. The CDR3 region has the DNA TGTGCCAGCAGTTTATTGGCGGGACAGGGTGGTACCGGGGAGCTGTTTTTT. Its translation: CASSLLAGQGGTGELFF.